This T cell receptor beta chain is from a study of blood T cell repertoires in COVID-19. Study-level information: Sites in the United States, Italy and Spain provided acute and convalescent COVID-19 samples. The analysed material was cDNA or gDNA that came from T cells, B-cell-depleted T cells, or PBMCs.

Per the authors' pipeline: Reference gene primers were amplified, and this amplification served to estimate nucleated cell counts. Assay: immunoSEQ multiplex PCR; the TCRdb copy retains only in-frame clones and omits some. Clone size and the V and J calls come from that table; the DNA yielded D and trimming. The sample lists over 120,000 clones; more than 75% were seen once. This receptor was taken from a woman between 65 and 79 years old with COVID-19, enrolled during active disease. Sequences were obtained from peripheral blood.

The CDR3 region is CAWSVLEYNEQFF. The CDR3 DNA is TGTGCCTGGAGTGTACTAGAGTACAATGAGCAGTTCTTC. V and J are TRBV30 and TRBJ2-1, with D maybe TRBD2 (5 bases). Germline CDR1 is GTSNPN and CDR2 is SVGIG (reference sequence). This CDR3 spans 13 amino acids. Trimming shortened V by 0 bases and J by 4 bases, and 7 bases separated the two germline ends.